The entry that follows covers one T cell receptor beta chain sequence. What this receptor recognizes is not known. There are no base qualities to consult, and no much larger clone falls within one base. The CDR3 numbers 17 residues from cysteine through phenylalanine. CDR3 DNA only is kept here, 51 bases in frame from base 1. V loses 1 base, J loses 0 bases, and the germline ends lie 13 bases apart. Based on the germline V gene, the CDR1 and CDR2 sequences are SGHVS and FNYEAQ. The data are from a study of blood T cell repertoires in COVID-19 (dated by TCRdb to 2020 to 2021). About the investigation overall: Collaborator samples came from the United States, Italy and Spain and covered acute and convalescent phases of COVID-19. The material from the prospective study consisted of cDNA or gDNA derived from T cells, B-cell-depleted T cells, or PBMCs. Deeply sampled blood TCRbeta repertoires from subjects exposed to, actively infected with, or recovered from COVID-19 were included in the dataset. The repertoires were released in a freely available public database intended as a resource for research on the immune response to SARS-CoV-2. The samples were drawn from the first 160 participants of the ongoing ImmuneRACE study and from 1,254 subjects provided by 6 global collaborators. The sample metadata nearly always contained a de-identified subject ID, COVID-19 status, age in years and sex. Where available, HLA class I and class II types were obtained from metadata supplied by the sample provider rather than from assay-based typing. General conclusions and limits of the study: How much clinical and demographic metadata was included differed by source and by participant, and the metadata was provided uncurated.

Participants in the prospective study were aged about 18 to 100 years, lived in under 30 United States geographic areas, and enrolled through a virtual design. In the prospective study, cohorts were assigned on the basis of participant-reported clinical history obtained from a screening survey and a study questionnaire. ImmuneRACE Cohort 3 recovered participants were defined by two consecutive negative NP/OP PCR tests, healthcare professional clearance, or symptom resolution. Each participant in the prospective study had whole blood, serum and a nasopharyngeal or oropharyngeal swab collected by mobile phlebotomists. Over a roughly 2-month period, participants in the prospective study had the option of providing additional blood draws and questionnaires. Prospective study blood samples were shipped either frozen or at room temperature before DNA extraction. The immunoSEQ Assay, a bias-controlled multiplex PCR, was used to amplify TCRbeta CDR3 regions from genomic DNA. The source study handled its data this way. The number of nucleated cells in each sample was estimated from the amplification of reference gene primers within the assay. To quantify the absolute abundance of each unique TCRbeta CDR3 rearrangement, sequence reads were collapsed and filtered. For each sample, productive Simpson clonality was calculated as the square root of Simpson's diversity index over productive rearrangements. The source is immuneACCESS, and TCRdb retained only in-frame sequences with V and J called. Part of the clones is not carried over; for the studies checked, unresolved V genes explain less than half of this, and the remainder is unexplained. V and J calls and clone size are copied from that table; D and trimming were computed from the DNA. This sample holds about 190,000 clones; more than 70% were observed only once. The top ten clonotypes cover about 8.6% of the sample.

This chain joins TRBV7-6 to TRBJ2-1, with a tentative D gene TRBD2 over 6 matching bases. Material for sequencing was PBMCs or T cells enriched from blood (not recorded which). This receptor was identified in a woman in her twenties or thirties who had recovered from COVID-19. CDR3 region: CASSLGAGGLSYNEQFF. The DNA reads as follows: TGTGCCAGCAGCTTAGGAGCGGGCGGGCTCTCCTACAATGAGCAGTTCTTC.